The 4 T cell receptor beta chains in this list originate from one sample, sequenced in a study of blood T cell repertoires in COVID-19. The data were produced by immunoSEQ multiplex PCR, yet TCRdb's version contains in-frame clones alone and is incomplete. The table has about 250,000 clones, 90% seen once. Specimen: peripheral blood. Every receptor here comes from a woman aged 60-70 years with COVID-19, enrolled during active disease.

This clone was detected only once. This chain links TRBV9 with TRBJ2-1; 8 bases agree with TRBD2. The V segment lost 4 bases and the J segment 8 bases; nucleotides outside the gene matches: 8. Looked up from germline, CDR1 is SGDLS and CDR2 is YYNGEE. This CDR3 has 14 amino acids. CDR3 in amino acids: CASSRTGGADEQFF. The CDR3 DNA reads as TGTGCCAGCAGCCGGACGGGGGGGGCGGATGAGCAGTTCTTC. The whole variable domain, remainder taken from reference TRBV9 and TRBJ2-1, is DSGVTQTPKHLITATGQRVTLRCSPRSGDLSVYWYQQSLDQGLQFLIQYYNGEERAKGNILERFSAQQFPDLHSELNLSSLELGDSALYFCASSRTGGADEQFFGPGTRLTVL.

The rearrangement joins TRBV4-3 to TRBJ1-2, with 12 bases fitting TRBD1. With 1 base clipped from V and 5 bases from J, the junction kept 14 bases outside the gene matches. There are 19 residues in the CDR3. Per the germline V gene, CDR1 is LGHNA and CDR2 is YSLEER. The CDR3 sequence: CASSQVRDRGRGAVYGYTF. DNA of the CDR3: TGCGCCAGCAGCCAAGTCCGGGACAGGGGGCGGGGAGCGGTATATGGCTACACCTTC.

The chain couples TRBV18 to TRBJ1-3, with D possibly matching TRBD1 (6 bases). CDR1 and CDR2 from the germline V gene are KGHSH and LQKENI. The CDR3 is made up of 17 amino acids. V dropped 3 bases and J dropped 0 bases, with 15 bases sitting between them. The CDR3 coding sequence is TGTGCCAGCTCACCTACTGGACAGCCGACCTCTGGAAACACCATATATTTT. Amino acid sequence: CASSPTGQPTSGNTIYF.

The chain couples TRBV3-1 (or the pseudogene TRBV3-2) to TRBJ2-3, with a possible D match to TRBD2 (7 bases). The CDR3 sequence is 15 residues long. In germline, CDR1 is LGHDT, CDR2 YNNKEL (reference sequence). The V end was cut by 1 base, the J end by 6 bases, with 14 bases between. CDR3 amino acids: CASSQVGGARDTQYF. CDR3 DNA sequence: TGTGCCAGCAGCCAAGTTGGGGGGGCCAGGGATACGCAGTATTTT.